This entry features one TCR beta chain sequence. Trimming shortened V by 4 bases and J by 0 bases, and 18 bases separated the two germline ends. The germline V gene has CDR1 LGHNT and CDR2 FRNRAP. CDR3 size: 17 residues. The data were taken from a study of blood T cell repertoires in COVID-19. Study in general: Sample material is recorded as cDNA or gDNA derived from T cells, B-cell-depleted T cells, or PBMCs.

Seattle patient enrollment occurred during active infection, with longitudinal follow-up thereafter. Per the authors' pipeline: Quantification of nucleated cells was approximated via reference gene primer amplification. Sequencing was performed with immunoSEQ multiplex PCR; in TCRdb, only in-frame clones are kept and a portion is missing. Clonal size and the V and J genes are those of that table, whereas D and trimming came from the DNA. Found here are roughly 380,000 clones, about 91% of them singletons; the top ten hold about 1.4%. The V call is TRBV12-5, the J call TRBJ1-1, with D tentatively TRBD1 (6 bases). The receptor comes from a woman aged 40 to 49 with COVID-19, enrolled during active disease. Material for sequencing was peripheral blood. CDR3 sequence reads: CASGYRRTEALNTEAFF. The CDR3 region has the DNA TGTGCTAGTGGTTACCGTCGGACAGAAGCCTTGAACACTGAAGCTTTCTTT.